These 12 T cell receptor beta chains share one sample of origin, sequenced in a study of blood T cells in healthy people across ages. It was with a sample-barcoded 5' primer and a J-beta primer mix that a second PCR of about 6 to 12 cycles was run. Each CDR3 protein gets one entry after TCRdb re-called the 5' RACE reads with MiXCR. The table includes 650,000 to 800,000 distinct CDR3 sequences, around two fifths detected once. What was sequenced was blood. All receptors derive from a man aged 55-75 years in good health.

The chain is built from TRBV20-1 and TRBJ2-5; D is perhaps TRBD1 (5 bases). The CDR3 has 14 amino acids. Germline CDR1 is DFQATT and CDR2 is SNEGSKA (reference sequence). V lost 1 base and J 11 bases, leaving 20 bases between the germline ends. Written as DNA, the CDR3 is TGCAGTGCTAGAGCCGTCAGGGTAATGGGTGAGCAGTACTTC. It encodes CSARAVRVMGEQYF.

This chain joins TRBV7-2 and TRBJ2-2; 10 nucleotides align to TRBD2. V dropped 5 bases and J dropped 6; count of bases not matched to a gene: 9. Germline CDR1 SGHTA, CDR2 FQGNSA. CDR3 length: 16 amino acids. CDR3 nucleotides: TGTGCCAGCAGCCCCCGGGGTAGCGGGGGGTCCGGGGAGCTGTTTTTT. Translated, it gives CASSPRGSGGSGELFF.

As regards this clonotype: One end of the junction is discordant with germline, which a read error may explain. The chain couples TRBV6-5 to TRBJ2-5; TRBD1 matches at 8 bases. The J call may be faulty, since TRBJ2-7 better matches the DNA end. CDR1 and CDR2 (germline): MNHEY, SVGAGI. The CDR3 sequence is 12 residues long. CDR3 region: CACSDRGYEQYF. The CDR3 nucleotides read TGTGCCTGCAGCGACAGGGGTTACGAGCAGTACTTC.

This sequence joins TRBV20-1 and TRBJ2-5, with D unclear. Trimming shortened V by 1 base and J by 2 bases, and 11 bases separated the two germline ends. The CDR3 has 14 amino acids. Germline CDR1 reads DFQATT; CDR2 reads SNEGSKA (reference sequence). As DNA, the CDR3 is TGCAGTGCTAGAGTTACAGCTGGGCAAGAGACCCAGTACTTC. It is translated as CSARVTAGQETQYF.

As regards this clonotype: A read error may explain this, as a much larger clone is one base away. The chain has TRBV29-1 and TRBJ2-7, with 8 nucleotides matching TRBD1. Per germline, CDR1 SQVTM and CDR2 ANQGSEA. CDR3 length: 13 residues. CDR3 region: CNVGGTGSYEQYF. The CDR3, as DNA: TGCAACGTTGGGGGGACAGGCTCCTACGAGCAGTACTTC.

CDR3 DNA: TGTGCCAGCAGCTCCCGGGACAGGAGCTCCTACGAGCAGTACTTC. It specifies CASSSRDRSSYEQYF. V and J are TRBV7-9 and TRBJ2-4; 8 bases align to TRBD1. The DNA end is more similar to TRBJ2-7, so the J call may be wrong. There are 15 residues in the CDR3. Germline V gives CDR1 SEHNR, CDR2 FQNEAQ (reference sequence).

The V call is TRBV7-2, the J call TRBJ2-1; 8 bases align to TRBD2. J lost 8 bases, V lost 1 base, and 7 bases had no gene match. This CDR3 comprises 15 residues. Germline V gene data show CDR1 as SGHTA and CDR2 as FQGNSA. CDR3 in amino acids: CASSLDAGGWDEQFF. The CDR3 DNA is TGTGCCAGCAGCTTAGACGCGGGGGGTTGGGATGAGCAGTTCTTC.

This clonotype has a handful of counts. The V and J genes are TRBV6-5 and TRBJ2-1, with TRBD1 identical over 7 bases. CDR3 length equals 14 residues. V trimming: 5 bases; J trimming: 6 bases; junction bases outside the gene matches: 7. Germline CDR1 is MNHEY and CDR2 is SVGAGI. CDR3 sequence reads: CASSNTGVPNEQFF. In DNA, the CDR3 is TGTGCCAGCAGTAACACAGGGGTGCCCAATGAGCAGTTCTTC.

The rearrangement joins TRBV5-5 to TRBJ1-1; D not certain. Trimming stripped 0 bases from V and 0 bases from J, with 6 bases between. CDR1 SGHKS and CDR2 YYEKEE come from the germline V gene (reference sequence). The length of the CDR3 is 14 residues. The CDR3 spells CASSLGVVNTEAFF. In nucleotides, the CDR3 is TGTGCCAGCAGCTTGGGGGTGGTGAACACTGAAGCTTTCTTT.

This chain connects TRBV6-5 to TRBJ2-7, with 7 bases fitting TRBD1. J was trimmed by 7 bases and V by 5 bases; bases with no gene match: 8. Germline assignment: CDR1 MNHEY and CDR2 SVGAGI. The CDR3 covers 13 residues. The CDR3 DNA reads as TGTGCCAGCAGTACGACAGGGCGTGAGGAGCAGTACTTC. This gives the protein CASSTTGREEQYF.

This sequence joins TRBV5-1 and TRBJ2-5; TRBD1 matches at 7 bases. This CDR3 has 14 amino acids. The germline gives CDR1 SGHRS, CDR2 YFSETQ. Germline trimming cut 4 bases from V and 3 bases from J; bases unmatched to any gene: 6. CDR3 sequence: CASSPTTGKETQYF. The CDR3 DNA sequence: TGCGCCAGCAGCCCCACGACAGGGAAAGAGACCCAGTACTTC.

Comment on this clonotype: A much bigger clone sits one base away, suggesting this may be a read error. The chain employs TRBV15 and TRBJ2-1; D ambiguous. Germline V gives CDR1 LNHNV, CDR2 YYDKDF (reference sequence). The CDR3 is 14 amino acids. This CDR3 is CVTSSEVTYNEQFF. CDR3 DNA: TGTGTCACCAGCAGTGAGGTTACCTACAATGAGCAGTTCTTC.